Each of the 14 T cell receptor beta chains below was sequenced from the same sample in a study of shared clonotypes between healthy human individuals (dated by TCRdb to 2020 to 2021). The library came from the immunoSEQ multiplex PCR assay. Drawn from immuneACCESS, this table holds only the in-frame rearrangements with V and J called that TCRdb kept. Clones are partly lost; checked studies trace under half to an unresolved V gene and leave the rest unexplained. This sample lists fewer than 400,000 clones; about 74% were detected once. The ten largest make up 9% to 12% of the sample. What was sequenced was memory CD4+ T cells sorted from blood. Taken with the paper, the label for cell subset or site translates to: CD45RA-negative fraction. These receptors were obtained from a young man in good health.

This chain joins TRBV11-2 and TRBJ2-7, with TRBD1 identical over 8 bases. This CDR3 spans 13 amino acids. CDR1 is SGHAT, CDR2 FQNNGV, per germline. After removal of 3 bases from V and 9 bases from J, the junction contained 7 bases not matched to a gene. CDR3 sequence reads: CASSFPGQGGQYF. Here the CDR3 DNA reads TGTGCCAGCAGCTTCCCCGGACAGGGCGGGCAGTACTTC.

The V and J genes are TRBV10-3 and TRBJ1-1, with 8 bases matching TRBD1. Germline trimming cut 10 bases from V and 10 bases from J; bases unmatched to any gene: 14. This CDR3 region has 13 residues. CDR1 ENHRY and CDR2 SYGVKD come from the germline V gene. The CDR3 loop reads CASGAGQGLRAFF. Written as DNA, the CDR3 is TGTGCCAGCGGAGCAGGACAGGGACTTCGAGCTTTCTTT.

This sequence joins TRBV9 and TRBJ2-2; weak D call: TRBD2 (6 bases). Germline lookup yields CDR1 SGDLS and CDR2 YYNGEE. The V end was cut by 6 bases, the J end by 6 bases, with 12 bases between. The CDR3 totals 13 residues. This chain's CDR3 is CASTPWGAGELFF. The CDR3 nucleotides read TGTGCCAGCACCCCGTGGGGGGCCGGGGAGCTGTTTTTT.

CDR3 sequence (DNA): TGCGCCAGCAGCCAAGTGGACCTGGGTTTCACTGGGGCCAACGTCCTGACTTTC. It encodes CASSQVDLGFTGANVLTF. This chain links TRBV4-1 with TRBJ2-6; D unresolved. The germline V and J ends were trimmed by 1 base and 2 bases, with 15 bases remaining between them. Germline V lookup: CDR1 MGHRA, CDR2 YSYEKL. CDR3 size: 18 residues.

The gene calls are TRBV6-1 and TRBJ1-3; unclear D gene. The germline V gene encodes CDR1 MNHNS and CDR2 SASEGT. The CDR3 loop spans 14 amino acids. Between the trimmed V and J ends, which lost 6 bases and 4 bases, there was a span of 13 bases. The DNA for the CDR3 is TGTGCCAGCAGCGTTGTAGGGTTAGGAAACACCATATATTTT. This sequence encodes CASSVVGLGNTIYF.

This clone was counted many times. The J gene is TRBJ1-1, the V gene TRBV7-9, with a weak D call TRBD1 (6 bases). The CDR3 covers 13 residues. Between the trimmed V and J ends, which lost 5 bases and 6 bases, there was a span of 13 bases. Germline loops: CDR1 SEHNR, CDR2 FQNEAQ (reference sequence). The chain's CDR3 is CASSIQSGAEAFF. CDR3 DNA sequence: TGTGCCAGCAGCATCCAATCAGGGGCTGAAGCTTTCTTT.

This clone has just a few counts. The chain has TRBV18 and TRBJ2-1; 9 bases are a match to TRBD2. The CDR3 consists of 17 residues. Per the germline V gene, CDR1 is KGHSH and CDR2 is LQKENI. Losses at the gene ends were 6 bases for V and 0 bases for J; bases not matched to a gene: 9. This chain's CDR3 is CASSQAGGRSSYNEQFF. CDR3 bases: TGTGCCAGCTCCCAAGCGGGAGGCCGTAGCTCCTACAATGAGCAGTTCTTC.

V usage is TRBV15 and J usage is TRBJ1-2; no definite D call. Germline V CDR1 and CDR2: LNHNV, YYDKDF (reference sequence). The CDR3 is made up of 15 amino acids. V lost 3 bases and J 2 bases, leaving 13 bases between the germline ends. This chain's CDR3 is CATSRDRNPNYGYTF. For the CDR3, the DNA is TGTGCCACCAGCAGGGACCGAAATCCGAACTATGGCTACACCTTC.

V gene TRBV5-1 combines with J gene TRBJ2-3; TRBD2 aligns across 14 bases. Trimming took 3 bases from V and 3 from J; bases not matched to a gene: 12. The CDR3 spans 19 residues. The germline V gene has CDR1 SGHRS and CDR2 YFSETQ. CDR3 sequence (DNA): TGCGCCAGCAGCTCGCCCGGGACTAGCGGGAGTCGGGGGACAGATACGCAGTATTTT. Translating it yields CASSSPGTSGSRGTDTQYF.

The V call is TRBV5-4, the J call TRBJ1-3; no clear D gene. V dropped 1 base and J dropped 0 bases, with 11 bases sitting between them. CDR3 length equals 16 residues. Germline lookup yields CDR1 SGHNT and CDR2 YYREEE (reference sequence). The CDR3 here is CASSLSAADSGNTIYF. The CDR3 DNA reads TGTGCCAGCAGCTTGTCCGCGGCAGACTCTGGAAACACCATATATTTT.

The chain couples TRBV5-1 to TRBJ2-5; 14 nucleotides align to TRBD2. V was pared by 1 base and J by 7 bases, with 6 bases of the junction left unmatched. This CDR3 is 16 amino acids long. Germline-derived CDR1 and CDR2 are SGHRS and YFSETQ. CDR3 sequence (DNA): TGCGCCAGCAGCTTGACGGGACTAGCGGGAGTAGCGACCCAGTACTTC. Amino acid sequence: CASSLTGLAGVATQYF. The full variable domain, in which reference TRBV5-1 and TRBJ2-5 provide the parts outside the CDR3, is KAGVTQTPRYLIKTRGQQVTLSCSPISGHRSVSWYQQTPGQGLQFLFEYFSETQRNKGNFPGRFSGRQFSNSRSEMNVSTLELGDSALYLCASSLTGLAGVATQYFGPGTRLLVL.

This clone was recorded a few times. This chain joins TRBV6-5 and TRBJ1-1; D gene unclear. The germline V gene encodes CDR1 MNHEY and CDR2 SVGAGI. The CDR3 consists of 11 residues. V was pared by 4 bases and J by 10 bases, with 10 bases between. The CDR3 region has the DNA TGTGCCAGCAGTTCGCCGGGAAGAGCTTTCTTT. Translated, it gives CASSSPGRAFF.

This chain uses TRBV7-9 with TRBJ2-1; D is possibly TRBD2 (6 bases). Germline lookup yields CDR1 SEHNR and CDR2 FQNEAQ (reference sequence). The CDR3 spans 15 residues. Trimming took off 6 bases at V and 8 bases at J, with 20 bases between the two ends. CDR3 sequence reads: CASRPEAGIQDEQFF. The CDR3 DNA reads TGTGCCAGCAGACCAGAGGCGGGAATTCAAGATGAGCAGTTCTTC. The full variable domain, completed using reference TRBV7-9 and TRBJ2-1, is DTGVSQNPRHKITKRGQNVTFRCDPISEHNRLYWYRQTLGQGPEFLTYFQNEAQLEKSRLLSDRFSAERPKGSFSTLEIQRTEQGDSAMYLCASRPEAGIQDEQFFGPGTRLTVL.

CDR3 nucleotide sequence: TGTGCCAGCAGCTTTGGTGCGGGAGGGCCGTCAGAGACCCAGTACTTC. As protein: CASSFGAGGPSETQYF. The gene calls are TRBV5-6 and TRBJ2-5, with TRBD2 identical over 9 bases. Trimming removed 2 bases from V and 4 bases from J; junction bases left unmatched: 9. Germline V gives CDR1 SGHDT, CDR2 YYEEEE. This CDR3 contains 16 residues.